This TCR beta chain comes out of a study of T cells in Graves' hyperthyroidism and ophthalmopathy. Study findings and constraints: The model predicted ophthalmopathy a median roughly 6.5 months before onset. By a 13 V-J model, ophthalmopathy was set apart from stable hyperthyroidism.

This clonotype was recorded many times. Antigen specificity is unknown. CDR3 length: 14 residues. Germline values: CDR1 MNHEY, CDR2 SVGAGI. Deletions cut 0 bases from V and 2 bases from J, with 7 bases between. Template material for amplifying TCR beta CDR3 regions consisted of RNA transcripts. A set of HTBI primers served as the primers for a first-round RT-PCR of the TCR CDR3. TCRdb itself ran the multiplex PCR reads through MiXCR, one entry per CDR3 protein. This table holds 250,000 to 300,000 distinct CDR3 sequences, roughly 15% found once. The TCR sequence derives from a woman aged 45-60 years with Graves' hyperthyroidism that later progressed to Graves' ophthalmopathy. Material: blood. This sequence joins TRBV6-5 and TRBJ2-5; D is tentatively TRBD1 or TRBD2 (5 bases each). CDR3 coding DNA: TGTGCCAGCAGTTACTCATGGGGGCAAGAGACCCAGTACTTC. Residues: CASSYSWGQETQYF.